The rows below give T cell receptor beta chains drawn from one sample of a study of CXCR4 blockade with PD-1 therapy in pancreatic cancer. Only in-frame clones appear in the TCRdb table, and some are missing; sequencing was by immunoSEQ multiplex PCR. The data show around 5,000 clones, about 53% seen once. The sample consisted of tumor tissue. These receptors all come from a human donor with pancreatic ductal adenocarcinoma. Both conserved end residues are part of each CDR3. The D gene is left open where the match is weak. Size tells how often a clone was seen (once, few, many) or the class of an expanded clone, and some rows leave it out.

clone size	V gene	D gene	J gene	CDR3 protein	CDR3 DNA
NA	TRBV6-8	TRBD1	TRBJ1-2	CASRWTGGAYGYTF	TGTGCCAGCAGGTGGACAGGGGGCGCCTATGGCTACACCTTC
NA	TRBV29-1	TRBD1	TRBJ2-3	CSVEDLRTGVDTQYF	TGCAGCGTTGAAGATCTAAGGACAGGGGTAGATACGCAGTATTTT
few	TRBV7-5	NA	TRBJ2-1	CASSLTTSGYYNEQFF	TGTGCCAGCAGCCTCACGACTAGCGGATATTACAATGAGCAGTTCTTC
NA	TRBV18	TRBD2	TRBJ2-7	CASSPSTGGEQYF	TGTGCCAGCTCACCATCAACCGGGGGGGAGCAGTACTTC
NA	TRBV18	NA	TRBJ2-4	CASSPRSGEDIQYF	TGTGCCAGCTCACCACGCTCGGGTGAAGACATTCAGTACTTC
NA	TRBV2	TRBD2	TRBJ2-7	CASSEWSSGDSYEQYF	TGTGCCAGCAGTGAATGGAGTAGCGGGGACTCCTACGAGCAGTACTTC
NA	TRBV30	NA	TRBJ1-1	CAWSAAGSPNTEAFF	TGTGCCTGGAGTGCGGCGGGCAGCCCGAACACTGAAGCTTTCTTT
few	TRBV7-6	TRBD2	TRBJ2-1	CASSLQGLASNEQFF	TGTGCCAGCAGCTTACAGGGACTAGCATCCAATGAGCAGTTCTTC
medium-sized	TRBV11-3	NA	TRBJ2-1	CASSQGTVSSPTSAPNEQFF	TGTGCCAGCAGCCAAGGTACAGTTTCTTCTCCAACGTCCGCGCCCAATGAGCAGTTCTTC
few	TRBV9	TRBD1	TRBJ2-2	CASGGTGYGELFF	TGTGCCAGCGGTGGGACAGGGTACGGGGAGCTGTTTTTT
few	TRBV6-4	TRBD1	TRBJ1-2	CASSDPLRGNGYTF	TGTGCCAGCAGTGACCCACTCAGGGGGAATGGCTACACCTTC
NA	TRBV4-1	TRBD1	TRBJ1-5	CASSRGTGGNQPQHF	TGCGCCAGCAGCCGAGGGACAGGGGGAAATCAGCCCCAGCATTTT
NA	TRBV6-8	TRBD2	TRBJ2-1	CASSDDYSGIYNEQFF	TGTGCCAGCAGTGATGACTATAGCGGGATATACAATGAGCAGTTCTTC
NA	TRBV30	TRBD2	TRBJ2-3	CAWSSLAGGKDTQYF	TGTGCCTGGAGTTCCCTAGCGGGAGGGAAAGATACGCAGTATTTT
NA	TRBV19	TRBD1	TRBJ1-5	CASSRLPSGTAKRVSNQPQHF	TGTGCCAGTAGCCGACTCCCCTCCGGGACAGCCAAACGGGTCAGCAATCAGCCCCAGCATTTT
NA	TRBV19	TRBD1	TRBJ1-2	CASSLDRGGGYTF	TGTGCCAGTAGTTTGGACAGGGGTGGTGGCTACACCTTC
NA	TRBV29-1	TRBD1	TRBJ2-1	CSVEGRQGHSYNEQFF	TGCAGCGTTGAAGGTCGACAGGGCCACTCCTACAATGAGCAGTTCTTC
once	TRBV15	TRBD2	TRBJ2-3	CATSIPTSGRGSDTQYF	TGTGCCACCAGCATACCGACTAGCGGGAGGGGGTCAGATACGCAGTATTTT
NA	TRBV2	TRBD2	TRBJ2-4	CASSARGGGNIQYF	TGTGCCAGCAGTGCCCGGGGCGGGGGAAACATTCAGTACTTC
NA	TRBV18	NA	TRBJ2-7	CASSPRQVDSYEQYF	TGTGCCAGCTCACCACGACAGGTAGACTCCTACGAGCAGTACTTC
NA	TRBV6-4	NA	TRBJ2-3	CASSYRDTQYF	TGTGCCAGCAGTTACCGAGATACGCAGTATTTT
NA	TRBV29-1	NA	TRBJ2-5	CSVSPRRGVQETQYF	TGCAGCGTCTCGCCCCGCAGGGGTGTGCAAGAGACCCAGTACTTC
NA	TRBV11-3	TRBD1	TRBJ1-1	CASSLVGTANTEAFF	TGTGCCAGCAGCTTGGTGGGGACAGCGAACACTGAAGCTTTCTTT
NA	TRBV28	TRBD1	TRBJ1-2	CASSSGTGTYGYTF	TGTGCCAGCAGCAGCGGGACAGGGACCTATGGCTACACCTTC
NA	TRBV29-1	NA	TRBJ2-2	CSVEDQRGNTGELFF	TGCAGCGTTGAAGATCAAAGAGGGAACACCGGGGAGCTGTTTTTT
NA	TRBV14	TRBD1	TRBJ2-7	CASSHWTGGTEQYF	TGTGCCAGCAGCCATTGGACAGGGGGCACCGAGCAGTACTTC
NA	TRBV27	NA	TRBJ2-1	CASNRIGSGEQFF	TGTGCCAGCAACCGAATAGGGTCGGGGGAGCAGTTCTTC
NA	TRBV28	TRBD1	TRBJ1-5	CACRDRGPNQPQHF	TGTGCCTGCCGGGACAGGGGGCCCAATCAGCCCCAGCATTTT
NA	TRBV5-1	NA	TRBJ2-3	CASSLDTGNTDTQYF	TGCGCCAGCAGCTTGGACACGGGAAACACAGATACGCAGTATTTT
NA	TRBV1	NA	TRBJ2-2	CASSQGLAGFTGELFF	TGCGCCAGCAGCCAAGGCCTAGCGGGGTTCACCGGGGAGCTGTTTTTT
NA	TRBV27	NA	TRBJ2-7	CASSFSRVYEQYF	TGTGCCAGCAGTTTTTCCAGGGTGTACGAGCAGTACTTC
NA	TRBV29-1	NA	TRBJ1-1	CSVCITGMVTEAFF	TGCAGCGTATGTATCACAGGGATGGTCACTGAAGCTTTCTTT
NA	TRBV18	NA	TRBJ2-7	CASSPLISGISEQYF	TGTGCCAGCTCACCCCTTATATCAGGGATCAGCGAGCAGTACTTC
NA	TRBV29-1	TRBD2	TRBJ2-7	CSVEGIAGAGEQYF	TGCAGCGTTGAGGGGATAGCGGGAGCGGGCGAGCAGTACTTC
NA	TRBV18	NA	TRBJ2-1	CASSYDRPVSYNEQFF	TGTGCCAGCTCGTACGACAGACCCGTCTCCTACAATGAGCAGTTCTTC
NA	TRBV18	NA	TRBJ1-5	CASSTTGSRDQPQHF	TGTGCCAGCTCCACAACCGGGTCCCGGGACCAGCCCCAGCATTTT
medium-sized	TRBV11-3	NA	TRBJ2-2	CASSPRHFWTGELFF	TGTGCCAGCAGCCCGCGACATTTTTGGACCGGGGAGCTGTTTTTT
NA	TRBV15	NA	TRBJ1-3	CATSSYYGGVAGNTIYF	TGTGCTACCAGCAGCTACTATGGCGGGGTGGCTGGAAACACCATATATTTT
few	TRBV19	TRBD1	TRBJ1-5	CASSHNRGREPQHF	TGTGCCAGTAGCCACAACAGGGGGCGGGAGCCCCAGCATTTT
NA	TRBV6-8	NA	TRBJ2-5	CAISRTAQETQYF	TGTGCCATCAGTCGGACTGCTCAAGAGACCCAGTACTTC
few	TRBV18	NA	TRBJ2-5	CASSQFQETQYF	TGTGCCAGCTCACAGTTCCAAGAGACCCAGTACTTC
NA	TRBV6-8	NA	TRBJ2-2	CVSSTRAPGELFF	TGTGTCAGCAGTACCAGGGCCCCCGGGGAGCTGTTTTTT
once	TRBV15	TRBD2	TRBJ2-1	CATSILAGVNEQFF	TGTGCCACCAGCATACTAGCGGGAGTTAATGAGCAGTTCTTC
NA	TRBV6-8	TRBD2	TRBJ2-1	CASSYLSGKNNEQFF	TGTGCCAGCAGTTACCTTAGCGGGAAAAACAATGAGCAGTTCTTC
NA	TRBV19	TRBD2	TRBJ2-5	CASSIGGSPSVETQYF	TGTGCCAGTAGTATAGGCGGGAGCCCCTCGGTGGAGACCCAGTACTTC
few	TRBV28	NA	TRBJ2-5	CASMMGRGRRTQYF	TGTGCCAGCATGATGGGTCGGGGGAGAAGGACCCAGTACTTC
NA	TRBV19	TRBD2	TRBJ2-4	CASSSGGGRGKNIQYF	TGTGCCAGTAGTAGTGGGGGCGGGAGGGGCAAAAACATTCAGTACTTC
NA	TRBV19	TRBD1	TRBJ2-7	CASSPRTGRISEQYF	TGTGCCAGTAGTCCACGGACAGGGAGAATCAGCGAGCAGTACTTC